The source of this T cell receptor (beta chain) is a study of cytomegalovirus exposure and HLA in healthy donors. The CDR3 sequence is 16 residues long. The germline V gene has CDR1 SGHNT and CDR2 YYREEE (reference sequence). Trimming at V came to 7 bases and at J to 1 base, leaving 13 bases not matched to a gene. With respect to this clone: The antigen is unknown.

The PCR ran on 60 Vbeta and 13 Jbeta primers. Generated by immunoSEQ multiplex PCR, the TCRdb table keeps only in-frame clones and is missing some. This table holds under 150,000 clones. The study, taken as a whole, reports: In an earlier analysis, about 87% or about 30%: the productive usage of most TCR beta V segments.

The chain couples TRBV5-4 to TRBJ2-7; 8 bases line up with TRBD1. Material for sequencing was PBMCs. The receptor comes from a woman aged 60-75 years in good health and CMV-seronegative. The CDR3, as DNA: TGTGCCAGCTCCCTGGGCCAGGGGGCGATTTCCTACGAGCAGTACTTC. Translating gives CASSLGQGAISYEQYF.